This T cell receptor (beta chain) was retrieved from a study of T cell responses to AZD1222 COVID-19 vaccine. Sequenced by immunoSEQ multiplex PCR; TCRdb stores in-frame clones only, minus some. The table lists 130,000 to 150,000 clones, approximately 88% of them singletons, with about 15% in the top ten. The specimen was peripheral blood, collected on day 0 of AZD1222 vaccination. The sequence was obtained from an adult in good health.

In DNA form, the CDR3 reads TGTGCCAGCGCCCGGGGGAAGCGGGGGTGGGAGACCCAGTACTTC. Translation gives CASARGKRGWETQYF. The J gene is TRBJ2-5, the V gene TRBV7-9; TRBD2 matches 8 bases. The CDR3 has 15 residues. Trimming removed 8 bases from V and 5 bases from J; junction bases left unmatched: 13. CDR1 SEHNR and CDR2 FQNEAQ come from the germline V gene (reference sequence).